One and the same sample provided the 21 T cell receptor beta chains below, sequenced in a study of blood T cell repertoires in COVID-19. TCRdb keeps only in-frame clones here, not all; method: immunoSEQ multiplex PCR. The profile covers about 170,000 clones, with roughly 88% appearing a single time and 6.5% to 7.5% taken by the ten largest. Material for sequencing was peripheral blood. Receptors were obtained from a man older than 75 with COVID-19, enrolled during active disease.

The CDR3 sequence: CASSREGGGRETQYF. CDR3 bases: TGTGCCAGCAGCCGAGAAGGGGGAGGGAGAGAGACCCAGTACTTC. The chain uses TRBV7-9 and TRBJ2-5; possibly TRBD2 for D (7 bases). The V end lost 5 bases, the J end lost 4 bases, and 17 bases lay between the germline ends. CDR3 length: 15 residues. The germline gives CDR1 SEHNR, CDR2 FQNEAQ (reference sequence).

CDR3 protein: CASSDSGGAGYTF. The CDR3 DNA reads as TGTGCCAGCAGTGACTCAGGGGGTGCTGGCTACACCTTC. The V gene is TRBV6-4, the J gene TRBJ1-2, with D tentatively TRBD1 (6 bases). Germline CDR1 is MRHNA and CDR2 is SNTAGT. Between the trimmed V and J ends, which lost 0 bases and 7 bases, there was a span of 9 bases. This CDR3 comprises 13 residues.

The rearrangement uses TRBV7-8 and TRBJ1-1; weak D call: TRBD1 (5 bases). CDR1 SGHVS and CDR2 FQNEAQ come from the germline V gene. V dropped 2 bases and J dropped 3 bases, with 16 bases sitting between them. CDR3 size: 16 residues. CDR3 in DNA: TGTGCCAGCAGCTTATTGGGGGGAGCGGGGTACACTGAAGCTTTCTTT. Its protein product is CASSLLGGAGYTEAFF.

This CDR3 reads CASSLRQGPYNEQFF. CDR3 DNA: TGTGCCAGCAGCCTCCGACAGGGGCCCTACAATGAGCAGTTCTTC. V is TRBV6-2 or TRBV6-3 and J is TRBJ2-1; 8 bases line up with TRBD1. Germline assignment: CDR1 MNHEY and CDR2 SVGEGT. This CDR3 comprises 15 residues. Trimming took 6 bases from V and 2 from J; bases not matched to a gene: 6.

A few counts support this clone. V gene TRBV6-1 combines with J gene TRBJ1-2; no reliable D call. Germline V gene sequence: CDR1 MNHNS, CDR2 SASEGT. Trimming shortened V by 3 bases and J by 4 bases, and 15 bases separated the two germline ends. This CDR3 region has 15 residues. The CDR3 coding sequence is TGTGCCAGCAGTGAGATCACGGGTTCGGGCTATGGCTACACCTTC. This codes for CASSEITGSGYGYTF.

CDR3 nucleotide sequence: TGTGCCAGCAGTTTAGCGGGACAGTCACAAGAGACCCAGTACTTC. Translating gives CASSLAGQSQETQYF. V gene TRBV27 combines with J gene TRBJ2-5; D is perhaps TRBD1 (7 bases). The CDR3 runs 15 residues. V lost 2 bases to trimming and J lost 2 bases, with 12 bases between them. Germline CDR1 reads MNHEY; CDR2 reads SMNVEV (reference sequence).

This clone was detected once. The rearrangement uses TRBV3-1 (or the pseudogene TRBV3-2) and TRBJ2-1; 11 nucleotides align to TRBD2. CDR3 length: 17 residues. Germline V CDR1 and CDR2: LGHDT, YNNKEL (reference sequence). Trimming removed 4 bases from V and 9 bases from J; junction bases left unmatched: 14. The CDR3 is CASSPLLGTSGGGEQFF. In DNA, the CDR3 is TGTGCCAGCAGCCCCCTCTTAGGAACTAGCGGGGGAGGTGAGCAGTTCTTC.

This chain uses TRBV5-1 with TRBJ2-2, with a possible D match to TRBD1 (5 bases). The CDR3 is made up of 14 amino acids. Looked up from germline, CDR1 is SGHRS and CDR2 is YFSETQ. Trimming left V 5 bases short and J 2 bases short, with 10 bases between. The DNA for the CDR3 is TGCGCCAGCAGTGGCCAGGGTAACACCGGGGAGCTGTTTTTT. It specifies CASSGQGNTGELFF.

This sequence joins TRBV28 and TRBJ1-2; no clear D. Trimming shortened V by 5 bases and J by 7 bases, and 11 bases separated the two germline ends. The germline V gene has CDR1 MDHEN and CDR2 SYDVKM. The CDR3 sequence is 12 residues long. CDR3: CASSPTTPGYTF. The CDR3 DNA reads as TGTGCCAGCAGTCCAACGACACCTGGCTACACCTTC.

The chain has TRBV18 and TRBJ2-3; D unresolved. CDR3 size: 13 residues. The germline V gene encodes CDR1 KGHSH and CDR2 LQKENI. Deletions cut 5 bases from V and 0 bases from J, with 6 bases between. The CDR3 bases are TGTGCCAGCTCAGCAGGTAGCACAGATACGCAGTATTTT. It encodes CASSAGSTDTQYF.

The CDR3 DNA is TGTGCCAGCAGCTTAGGAAGGGGGACCGGGGAGCTGTTTTTT. This translates into CASSLGRGTGELFF. The rearrangement uses TRBV7-3 and TRBJ2-2; maybe TRBD1 (6 bases). Germline values: CDR1 SGHTA, CDR2 FQGTGA. The V end lost 2 bases, the J end lost 5 bases, and 9 bases lay between the germline ends. The CDR3 covers 14 residues.

The chain couples TRBV25-1 to TRBJ2-7; possible D gene TRBD1, 6 bases. Deletions cut 3 bases from V and 4 bases from J, with 16 bases between. This CDR3 contains 15 residues. Germline CDR1 MGHDK, CDR2 SYGVNS. CDR3 nucleotides: TGTGCCAGCAGTGACCCCCGGACAGCGGATTACGAGCAGTACTTC. This translates into CASSDPRTADYEQYF.

CDR3 region: CASSRPGRGGSGNTIYF. CDR3 nucleotide sequence: TGTGCCAGCAGTCGACCGGGGAGAGGGGGCTCTGGAAACACCATATATTTT. The genes are TRBV6-6 and TRBJ1-3, with a weak D call TRBD1 (6 bases). The CDR3 sequence is 17 residues long. V lost 5 bases and J 0 bases, leaving 17 bases between the germline ends. The V gene's germline CDR1 is MNHNY and CDR2 SVGAGI (reference sequence).

This rearrangement joins TRBV6-5 to TRBJ2-3; possible D gene TRBD2, 5 bases. From germline, CDR1 is MNHEY and CDR2 SVGAGI. This CDR3 has 15 amino acids. V was pared by 4 bases and J by 0 bases, with 11 bases between. The CDR3 sequence is CASSFSGTSTDTQYF. The DNA for the CDR3 is TGTGCCAGCAGTTTTTCGGGAACTAGCACAGATACGCAGTATTTT.

This sequence joins TRBV5-1 and TRBJ2-1; D uncertain. This CDR3 is built from 16 residues. Deletions cut 0 bases from V and 0 bases from J, with 10 bases between. The germline V gene has CDR1 SGHRS and CDR2 YFSETQ. The CDR3 nucleotides read TGCGCCAGCAGCTTGGCCTTGTTTAGCTCCTACAATGAGCAGTTCTTC. Translation: CASSLALFSSYNEQFF.

In DNA, the CDR3 is TGTGCCAGCAGCTTAAATGGGGGCCCCACAGATACGCAGTATTTT. Translated: CASSLNGGPTDTQYF. This chain connects TRBV7-7 to TRBJ2-3; D is perhaps TRBD1 (6 bases). The CDR3 runs to 15 residues. Trimming took 2 bases from V and 2 from J, leaving 11 bases between them. CDR1 and CDR2 from the germline V gene are SSHAT and FNYEAQ (reference sequence).

V is TRBV19 and J is TRBJ1-5; 9 bases match TRBD1. V shed 3 bases and J 7 bases; nucleotides not matched to a gene: 7. The germline gives CDR1 LNHDA, CDR2 SQIVND (reference sequence). The length of the CDR3 is 15 residues. This CDR3 reads CASSITGTGMQPQHF. The DNA of the CDR3 is TGTGCCAGTAGTATTACCGGGACAGGGATGCAGCCCCAGCATTTT. The full variable domain, rest sourced from reference TRBV19 and TRBJ1-5, is DGGITQSPKYLFRKEGQNVTLSCEQNLNHDAMYWYRQDPGQGLRLIYYSQIVNDFQKGDIAEGYSVSREKKESFPLTVTSAQKNPTAFYLCASSITGTGMQPQHFGDGTRLSIL.

The V call is TRBV19, the J call TRBJ1-2, with D unresolved. Deletions cut 5 bases from V and 3 bases from J, with 13 bases between. The CDR3 consists of 14 residues. Germline-derived CDR1 and CDR2 are LNHDA and SQIVND (reference sequence). The CDR3 loop is CASSVPATDYGYTF. The CDR3 DNA reads TGTGCCAGTAGTGTTCCAGCCACAGACTATGGCTACACCTTC.

The chain is built from TRBV18 and TRBJ2-5; D is undetermined. V lost 6 bases to trimming and J lost 0 bases, with 8 bases between them. Germline-derived CDR1 and CDR2 are KGHSH and LQKENI. The CDR3 consists of 13 residues. In DNA, the CDR3 is TGTGCCAGCTCCGGTGACAACCAAGAGACCCAGTACTTC. This gives the protein CASSGDNQETQYF.

This chain uses TRBV19 with TRBJ1-1; D is perhaps TRBD1 (6 bases). CDR1 and CDR2 (germline): LNHDA, SQIVND (reference sequence). The length of the CDR3 is 15 residues. The ends were cut back, 7 bases at V and 1 base at J, with 16 bases in the middle. CDR3: CASNIYSGANTEAFF. The CDR3 DNA is TGTGCCAGTAACATATACTCAGGGGCGAACACTGAAGCTTTCTTT.

The chain links TRBV11-3 to TRBJ2-5; 15 nucleotides align to TRBD2. The CDR3 has 16 amino acids. The V gene end was trimmed by 5 bases and the J gene end by 5 bases; junction bases not matched to a gene: 6. CDR1 is SGHNT and CDR2 is YENEEA in the germline V gene. This CDR3 is CASSTRTSGGGETQYF. Written as DNA, the CDR3 is TGTGCCAGCAGCACCCGGACTAGCGGGGGGGGCGAGACCCAGTACTTC.